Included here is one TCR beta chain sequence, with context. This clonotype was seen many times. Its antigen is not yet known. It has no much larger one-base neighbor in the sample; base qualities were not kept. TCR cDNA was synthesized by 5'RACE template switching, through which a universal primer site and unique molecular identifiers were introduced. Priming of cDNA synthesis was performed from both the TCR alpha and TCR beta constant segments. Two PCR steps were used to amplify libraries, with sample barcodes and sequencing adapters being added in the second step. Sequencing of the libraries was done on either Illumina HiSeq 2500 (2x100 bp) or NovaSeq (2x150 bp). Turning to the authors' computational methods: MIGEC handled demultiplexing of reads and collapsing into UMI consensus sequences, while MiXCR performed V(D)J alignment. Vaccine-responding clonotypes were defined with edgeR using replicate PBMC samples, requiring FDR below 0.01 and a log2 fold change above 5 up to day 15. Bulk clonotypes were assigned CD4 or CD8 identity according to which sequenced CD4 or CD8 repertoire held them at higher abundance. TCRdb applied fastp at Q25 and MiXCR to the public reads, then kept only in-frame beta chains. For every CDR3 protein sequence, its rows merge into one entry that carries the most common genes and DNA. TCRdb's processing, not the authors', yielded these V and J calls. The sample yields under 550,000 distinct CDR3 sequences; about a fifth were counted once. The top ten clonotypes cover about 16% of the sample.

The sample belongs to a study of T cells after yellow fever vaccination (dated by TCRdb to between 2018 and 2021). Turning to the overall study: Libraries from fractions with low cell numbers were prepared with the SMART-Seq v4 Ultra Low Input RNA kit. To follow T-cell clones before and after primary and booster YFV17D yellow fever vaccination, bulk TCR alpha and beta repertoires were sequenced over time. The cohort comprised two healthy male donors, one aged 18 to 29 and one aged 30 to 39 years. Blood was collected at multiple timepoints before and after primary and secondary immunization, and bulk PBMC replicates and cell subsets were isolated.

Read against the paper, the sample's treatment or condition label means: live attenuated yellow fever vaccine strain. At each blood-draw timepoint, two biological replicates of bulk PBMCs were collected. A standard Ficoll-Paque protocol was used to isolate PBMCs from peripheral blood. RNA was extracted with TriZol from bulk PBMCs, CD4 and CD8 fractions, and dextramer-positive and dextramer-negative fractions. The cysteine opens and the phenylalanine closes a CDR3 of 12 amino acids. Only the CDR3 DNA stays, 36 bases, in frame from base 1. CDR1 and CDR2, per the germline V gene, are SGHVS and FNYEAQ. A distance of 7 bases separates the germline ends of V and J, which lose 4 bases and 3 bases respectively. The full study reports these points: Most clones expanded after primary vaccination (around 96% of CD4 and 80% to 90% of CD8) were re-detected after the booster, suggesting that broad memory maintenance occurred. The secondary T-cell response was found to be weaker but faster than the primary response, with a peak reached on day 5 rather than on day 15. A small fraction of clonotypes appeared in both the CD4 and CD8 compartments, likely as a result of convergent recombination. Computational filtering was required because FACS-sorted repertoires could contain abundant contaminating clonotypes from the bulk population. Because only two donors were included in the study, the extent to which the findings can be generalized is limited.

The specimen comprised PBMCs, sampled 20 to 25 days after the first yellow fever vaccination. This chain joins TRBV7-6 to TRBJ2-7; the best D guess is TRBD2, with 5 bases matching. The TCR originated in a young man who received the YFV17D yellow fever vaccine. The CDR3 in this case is CASSSAGYEQYF. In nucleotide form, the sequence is TGTGCCAGCAGCTCGGCGGGCTACGAGCAGTACTTC.